Listed below are T cell receptor beta chains from one sample, sequenced in a study of OX40 agonist ivuxolimab in advanced cancers. The repertoire was sequenced with immunoSEQ multiplex PCR; TCRdb's copy has only in-frame clones and lacks some. The sample lists more than 45,000 clones, 83% occurring once. The sequencing used CD4+ or CD8+ T cells sorted from blood, collected in a trial of the OX40 agonist ivuxolimab. The origin of the receptors is an adult with an advanced solid tumor such as melanoma, head and neck, liver or kidney cancer. Both conserved end residues are part of each CDR3. D genes are given only for firm matches. A row's size may be missing; if present it is once, few, many or a size class.

>TRBD1|TRBJ2-7|.|TRBV6-6
CASSLQGSYEQYF
TGTGCCAGCAGCCTACAGGGGTCCTACGAGCAGTACTTC
>TRBD2|TRBJ2-1|.|TRBV11-2
CASSVVLAFSYNEQFF
TGTGCCAGCAGCGTCGTACTAGCGTTCTCCTACAATGAGCAGTTCTTC
>TRBD2|TRBJ2-3|once|TRBV7-9
CASSTSYLEAGVSTDTQYF
TGTGCCAGCAGCACGAGCTATTTGGAAGCGGGGGTGAGCACAGATACGCAGTATTTT
>.|TRBJ1-4|.|TRBV4-3
CASSQVGEKLFF
TGCGCCAGCAGCCAGGTTGGAGAAAAACTGTTTTTT
>TRBD1|TRBJ2-3|.|TRBV6-6
CASRPLGQGFGDTQYF
TGTGCCAGCAGGCCGCTGGGACAGGGGTTTGGAGATACGCAGTATTTT
>.|TRBJ1-2|once|TRBV6-5
CASSYVQAPYGYTF
TGTGCCAGCAGTTATGTACAGGCGCCCTATGGCTACACCTTC
>TRBD1|TRBJ1-2|.|TRBV18
CASSPQGTGGSTSYGYTF
TGTGCCAGCTCACCACAAGGGACAGGGGGCTCGACTAGCTATGGCTACACCTTC
>.|TRBJ1-6|.|TRBV19
CASSISDRRNSPLHF
TGTGCCAGTAGTATTTCCGACAGGAGAAATTCACCCCTCCACTTT
>TRBD2|TRBJ2-1|.|TRBV6-1
CASSELAGYNEQFF
TGTGCCAGCAGTGAACTAGCGGGGTACAATGAGCAGTTCTTC
>TRBD2|TRBJ2-1|once|TRBV7-2
CASSKTSGGGNNEQFF
TGTGCCAGCAGCAAGACTAGCGGGGGGGGTAACAATGAGCAGTTCTTC
>TRBD1|TRBJ2-3|.|TRBV6-1
CASSSQGAKMVTQYF
TGTGCCAGCAGCTCACAGGGGGCCAAGATGGTTACGCAGTATTTT
>.|TRBJ1-2|.|TRBV27
CASFGAGTSPNGYTF
TGTGCCAGCTTCGGGGCGGGGACATCCCCCAATGGCTACACCTTC
>.|TRBJ2-2|.|TRBV14
CASSLHRDGELFF
TGTGCCAGCAGCCTCCACAGGGACGGGGAGCTGTTTTTT